This T cell receptor (beta chain) came from a study of read filtering for tumor transcriptome and immune sequencing. Study results and limitations: RNA-seq captured clonotypes less deeply and reliably than IR-seq. IR-seq and RNA-seq agreed better without single-read clonotypes.

Sampling of bone marrow took place during active disease in every patient. Germline CDR1 reads ENHRY; CDR2 reads SYGVKD. The CDR3 loop spans 16 amino acids. V shed 4 bases and J 4 bases; nucleotides not matched to a gene: 11. From roughly 0.4 ug of RNA, a library with molecular barcoded alpha/delta and beta/gamma adaptors was made. TCRdb itself ran the reads through MiXCR, one entry per CDR3 protein. The sample includes 20,000 to 25,000 distinct CDR3 sequences, approximately 13% of them seen just once. This clonotype has ten or more counts. Its matching antigen is unknown. The V call is TRBV10-3, the J call TRBJ2-7, with TRBD2 identical over 9 bases. Sequenced: a population of CD138-negative cells sorted from bone marrow. The clonotype originates from a donor at least 40 years old with multiple myeloma. This CDR3 is CAISVAGGFSMYEQYF. DNA of the CDR3: TGTGCCATCAGTGTTGCGGGAGGGTTTTCGATGTACGAGCAGTACTTC.